The rows below give T cell receptor beta chains drawn from one sample of a study of beta chain features in type 1 diabetes. Produced via immunoSEQ multiplex PCR; TCRdb's table is partial and in-frame only. The data hold some 410,000 clones, with approximately 14% observed a single time. Sequenced: naive CD4+ T cells from blood. These TCRs come from a man aged 30 to 39 in good health. Both conserved end residues are part of each CDR3. A D gene is named only where the DNA matches it firmly. Only part of the rows carry a size: once, few, many, or a class if the clone is expanded.

>few|TRBV4-2|TRBJ2-5|NA
CASSRAGLGETQYF
TGTGCCAGCTCAAGGGCGGGGTTAGGAGAGACCCAGTACTTC
>NA|TRBV5-6|TRBJ2-5|NA
CASSLYGIHSETQYF
TGTGCCAGCAGCTTGTACGGTATCCACTCAGAGACCCAGTACTTC
>few|TRBV4-3|TRBJ2-1|TRBD2
CASSQVGLAGGLNEQFF
TGCGCCAGCAGCCAAGTGGGACTAGCGGGAGGACTCAATGAGCAGTTCTTC
>NA|TRBV19|TRBJ2-5|NA
CASGVGTQYF
TGTGCCAGCGGGGTGGGGACCCAGTACTTC
>NA|TRBV4-1|TRBJ2-7|NA
CASSQVHNRVGLGYEQYF
TGCGCCAGCAGCCAAGTCCATAACCGGGTCGGCCTCGGGTACGAGCAGTACTTC
>NA|TRBV4-2|TRBJ1-2|NA
CASSQSAIEANYGYTF
TGTGCCAGCAGCCAGTCCGCTATTGAGGCTAACTATGGCTACACCTTC
>few|TRBV9|TRBJ2-5|TRBD1
CASSVSPGGSPAETQYF
TGTGCCAGCAGCGTCTCACCAGGGGGAAGCCCAGCGGAGACCCAGTACTTC
>NA|TRBV7-9|TRBJ2-5|TRBD1
CASTQQGIQETQYF
TGTGCCAGCACCCAACAGGGGATCCAAGAGACCCAGTACTTC
>few|TRBV30|TRBJ2-1|TRBD2
CAWNLGTSGSYNNEQFF
TGTGCCTGGAACCTGGGGACTAGCGGGAGTTATAACAATGAGCAGTTCTTC
>few|TRBV9|TRBJ1-2|NA
CASSVSVSNYGYTF
TGTGCCAGCAGCGTGTCAGTCAGTAACTATGGCTACACCTTC
>NA|TRBV7-9|TRBJ2-3|NA
CASSLNAHTDTQYF
TGTGCCAGCAGCTTAAACGCCCACACAGATACGCAGTATTTT
>NA|TRBV5-8|TRBJ2-5|NA
CASSLVSLQETQYF
TGTGCCAGCAGCTTGGTCAGTCTACAAGAGACCCAGTACTTC
>NA|TRBV7-9|TRBJ1-2|TRBD1
CASSLAGGTVVYGYTF
TGTGCCAGCAGCTTAGCTGGGGGGACAGTTGTCTATGGCTACACCTTC
>NA|TRBV2|TRBJ1-2|TRBD1
CASTAYLGQDYGYTF
TGTGCCAGCACTGCATACTTGGGACAGGACTATGGCTACACCTTC
>NA|TRBV29-1|TRBJ2-1|NA
CSVDRYNEQFF
TGCAGCGTAGACAGGTACAATGAGCAGTTCTTC
>few|TRBV15|TRBJ2-7|TRBD1
CATSREGQGKYEQYF
TGTGCCACCAGCAGAGAAGGACAGGGGAAGTACGAGCAGTACTTC
>few|TRBV10-3|TRBJ1-1|NA
CAISEGTANTEAFF
TGTGCCATCAGTGAAGGGACGGCGAACACTGAAGCTTTCTTT
>NA|TRBV4-1|TRBJ2-5|NA
CASSLNLNQETQYF
TGCGCCAGCAGCCTGAACCTAAACCAAGAGACCCAGTACTTC
>NA|TRBV5-4|TRBJ2-3|NA
CASSLISPGTDTQYF
TGTGCCAGCAGCTTGATATCCCCGGGAACAGATACGCAGTATTTT
>few|TRBV7-8|TRBJ2-3|NA
CASSSPDGGYTDTQYF
TGTGCCAGCAGCTCGCCGGACGGAGGATACACAGATACGCAGTATTTT
>NA|TRBV11-2|TRBJ2-7|NA
CASSLPENYEQYF
TGTGCCAGCAGCTTACCAGAGAACTACGAGCAGTACTTC
>NA|TRBV30|TRBJ2-5|NA
CAWSRVQETQYF
TGTGCCTGGAGTCGAGTCCAAGAGACCCAGTACTTC
>NA|TRBV29-1|TRBJ2-2|NA
CSVDGTQNTGELFF
TGCAGCGTTGACGGGACCCAAAACACCGGGGAGCTGTTTTTT
>NA|TRBV4-1|TRBJ2-1|NA
CASSQVYLGNEQFF
TGCGCCAGCAGCCAAGTCTATCTGGGCAATGAGCAGTTCTTC
>NA|TRBV2|TRBJ2-4|NA
CASSVGGIQYF
TGTGCCAGCAGTGTAGGGGGCATTCAGTACTTC
>few|TRBV18|TRBJ2-1|TRBD2
CASSSLAGDYNEQFF
TGTGCCAGCTCATCCCTAGCGGGTGACTACAATGAGCAGTTCTTC
>NA|TRBV11-3|TRBJ2-3|NA
CASSRNRDTQYF
TGTGCCAGCAGCCGAAACCGGGACACGCAGTATTTT
>few|TRBV7-2|TRBJ2-1|NA
CASSLLGVPNEQFF
TGTGCCAGCAGCTTATTAGGAGTTCCCAATGAGCAGTTCTTC
>NA|TRBV5-1|TRBJ2-4|TRBD1
CASTSGTGVGKNIQYF
TGCGCCAGCACCTCCGGGACAGGGGTCGGCAAAAACATTCAGTACTTC
>few|TRBV7-8|TRBJ2-3|NA
CASSPDYGFDTQYF
TGTGCCAGCAGCCCGGACTACGGATTCGATACGCAGTATTTT
>few|TRBV14|TRBJ1-2|NA
CASSRAPLNGYTF
TGTGCCAGCTCCCGGGCCCCGCTTAATGGCTACACCTTC
>few|TRBV2|TRBJ2-3|NA
CASRADRITDTQYF
TGTGCCAGCAGGGCGGACAGAATCACAGATACGCAGTATTTT
>NA|TRBV5-1|TRBJ2-2|NA
CASSLDPNTGELFF
TGCGCCAGCAGCTTGGACCCGAACACCGGGGAGCTGTTTTTT
>NA|TRBV5-4|TRBJ2-1|NA
CASSLASNWGSYNEQFF
TGTGCCAGCAGCTTGGCGTCAAACTGGGGCTCCTACAATGAGCAGTTCTTC
>few|TRBV14|TRBJ1-1|NA
CASSQSRNPTEAFF
TGTGCCAGCAGCCAAAGTCGGAATCCGACTGAAGCTTTCTTT
>few|TRBV25-1|TRBJ2-7|TRBD1
CASKTGTGFDEQYF
TGTGCCAGTAAAACCGGGACAGGTTTCGACGAGCAGTACTTC
>NA|TRBV2|TRBJ1-2|NA
CASSEALAGGYTF
TGTGCCAGCAGTGAAGCGCTTGCGGGAGGCTACACCTTC
>NA|TRBV9|TRBJ2-3|NA
CASSRAVNTQYF
TGTGCCAGCAGCAGGGCCGTTAATACGCAGTATTTT
>few|TRBV7-9|TRBJ2-1|TRBD1
CASRLDRGRYNEQFF
TGTGCCAGCAGACTCGACAGGGGGCGATACAATGAGCAGTTCTTC
>NA|TRBV6-6|TRBJ2-7|TRBD2
CASSQAGASYEQYF
TGTGCCAGCAGTCAAGCGGGGGCCTCTTACGAGCAGTACTTC
>few|TRBV7-2|TRBJ1-1|NA
CASRSNLNTEAFF
TGTGCCAGCAGATCAAACCTGAACACTGAAGCTTTCTTT
>NA|TRBV4-3|TRBJ1-1|NA
CASSQESWGEAFF
TGCGCCAGCAGCCAAGAATCTTGGGGTGAAGCTTTCTTT
>NA|TRBV30|TRBJ1-2|NA
CAWSGRSKNYGYTF
TGTGCCTGGAGTGGCAGAAGCAAGAACTATGGCTACACCTTC
>few|TRBV11-2|TRBJ2-2|TRBD2
CASSPLADPTGELFF
TGTGCCAGCAGTCCGCTAGCGGACCCCACCGGGGAGCTGTTTTTT
>few|TRBV6-5|TRBJ2-3|NA
CASSLAVTDTQYF
TGTGCCAGCAGTTTAGCGGTCACAGATACGCAGTATTTT